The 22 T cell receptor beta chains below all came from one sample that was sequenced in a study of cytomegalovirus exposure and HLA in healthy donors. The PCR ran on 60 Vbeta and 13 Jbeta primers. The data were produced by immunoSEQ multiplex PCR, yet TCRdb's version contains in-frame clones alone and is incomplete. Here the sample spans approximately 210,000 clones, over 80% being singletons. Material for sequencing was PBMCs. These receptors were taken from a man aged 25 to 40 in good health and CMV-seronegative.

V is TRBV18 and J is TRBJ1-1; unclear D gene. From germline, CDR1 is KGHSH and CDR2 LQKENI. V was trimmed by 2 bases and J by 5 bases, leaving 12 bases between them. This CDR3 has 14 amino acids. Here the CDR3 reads CASSPTTGDTEAFF. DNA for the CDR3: TGTGCCAGCTCACCAACGACCGGAGATACTGAAGCTTTCTTT.

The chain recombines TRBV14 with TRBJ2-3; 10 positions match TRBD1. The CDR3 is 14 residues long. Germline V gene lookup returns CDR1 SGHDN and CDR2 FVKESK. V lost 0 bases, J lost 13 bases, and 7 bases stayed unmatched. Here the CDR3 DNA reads TGTGCCAGCAGCCAAGATAGGGACAGGGGCCTTAAGTATTTT. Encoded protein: CASSQDRDRGLKYF.

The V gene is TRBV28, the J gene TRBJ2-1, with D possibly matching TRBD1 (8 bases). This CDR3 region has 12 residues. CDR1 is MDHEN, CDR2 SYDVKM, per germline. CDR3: CGTRTGFNEQFF. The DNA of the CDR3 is TGTGGGACTAGGACAGGGTTTAATGAGCAGTTCTTC.

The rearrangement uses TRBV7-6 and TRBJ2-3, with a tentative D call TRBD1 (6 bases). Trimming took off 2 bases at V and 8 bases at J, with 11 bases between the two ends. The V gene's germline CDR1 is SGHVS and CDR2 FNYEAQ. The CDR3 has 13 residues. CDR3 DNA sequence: TGTGCCAGCAGCTTACCCCGAGGGGGTACGCAGTATTTT. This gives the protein CASSLPRGGTQYF.

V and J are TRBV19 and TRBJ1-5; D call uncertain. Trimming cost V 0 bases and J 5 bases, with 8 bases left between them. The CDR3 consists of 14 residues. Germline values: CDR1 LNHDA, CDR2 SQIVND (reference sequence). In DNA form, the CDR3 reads TGTGCCAGTAGTATAGATCTCGGGGATCAGCCCCAGCATTTT. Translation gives CASSIDLGDQPQHF.

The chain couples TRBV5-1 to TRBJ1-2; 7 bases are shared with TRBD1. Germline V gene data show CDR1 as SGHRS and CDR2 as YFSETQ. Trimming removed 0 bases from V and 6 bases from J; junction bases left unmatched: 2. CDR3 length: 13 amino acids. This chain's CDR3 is CASSLAGQNGYTF. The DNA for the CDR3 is TGCGCCAGCAGCTTGGCGGGACAGAATGGCTACACCTTC. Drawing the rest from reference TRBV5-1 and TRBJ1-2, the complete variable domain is KAGVTQTPRYLIKTRGQQVTLSCSPISGHRSVSWYQQTPGQGLQFLFEYFSETQRNKGNFPGRFSGRQFSNSRSEMNVSTLELGDSALYLCASSLAGQNGYTFGSGTRLTVV.

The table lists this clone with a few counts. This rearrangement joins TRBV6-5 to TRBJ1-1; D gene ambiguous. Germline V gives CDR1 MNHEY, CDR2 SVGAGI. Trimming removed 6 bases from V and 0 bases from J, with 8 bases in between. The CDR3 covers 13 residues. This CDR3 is CASRRVLNTEAFF. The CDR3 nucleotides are TGTGCCAGCAGGAGGGTCCTGAACACTGAAGCTTTCTTT.

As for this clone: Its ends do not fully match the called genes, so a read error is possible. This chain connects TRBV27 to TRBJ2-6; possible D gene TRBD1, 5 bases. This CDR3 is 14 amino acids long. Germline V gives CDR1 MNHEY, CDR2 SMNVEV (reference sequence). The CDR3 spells CASSLRAGANGLTF. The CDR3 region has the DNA TGTGCCAGCAGTTTGCGAGCTGGGGCCAACGGCCTGACTTTC.

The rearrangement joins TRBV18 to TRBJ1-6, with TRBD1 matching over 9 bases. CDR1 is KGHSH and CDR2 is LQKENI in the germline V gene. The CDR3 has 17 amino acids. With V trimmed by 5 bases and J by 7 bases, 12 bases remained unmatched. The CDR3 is CASSALQGARENSPLHF. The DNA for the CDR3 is TGTGCCAGCTCAGCACTACAGGGGGCGAGGGAGAATTCACCCCTCCACTTT.

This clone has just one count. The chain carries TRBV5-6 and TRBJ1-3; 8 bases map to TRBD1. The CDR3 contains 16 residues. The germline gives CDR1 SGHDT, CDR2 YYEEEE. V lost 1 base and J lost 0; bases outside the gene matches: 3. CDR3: CASSLTGGPSGNTIYF. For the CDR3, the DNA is TGTGCCAGCAGCTTGACAGGGGGGCCCTCTGGAAACACCATATATTTT.

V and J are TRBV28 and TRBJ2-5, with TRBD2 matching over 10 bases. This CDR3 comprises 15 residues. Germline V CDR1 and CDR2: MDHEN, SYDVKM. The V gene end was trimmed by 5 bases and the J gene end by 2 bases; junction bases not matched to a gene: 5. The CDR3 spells CASSPVLAGQETQYF. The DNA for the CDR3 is TGTGCCAGCAGTCCAGTACTAGCGGGACAAGAGACCCAGTACTTC.

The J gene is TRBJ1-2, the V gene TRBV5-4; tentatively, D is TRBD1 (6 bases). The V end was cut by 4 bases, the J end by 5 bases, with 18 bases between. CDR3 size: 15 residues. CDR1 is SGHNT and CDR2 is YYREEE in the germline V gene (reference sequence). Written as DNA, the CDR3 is TGTGCCAGCAGCCTGGACAGAGTGCGGGGGTATGGCTACACCTTC. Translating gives CASSLDRVRGYGYTF.

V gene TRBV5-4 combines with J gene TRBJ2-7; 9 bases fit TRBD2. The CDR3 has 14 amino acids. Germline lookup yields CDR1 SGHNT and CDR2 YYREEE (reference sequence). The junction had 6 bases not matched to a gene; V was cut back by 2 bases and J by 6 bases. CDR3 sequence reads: CASSLALAGSEQYF. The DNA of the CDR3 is TGTGCCAGCAGCTTAGCCCTAGCGGGATCCGAGCAGTACTTC.

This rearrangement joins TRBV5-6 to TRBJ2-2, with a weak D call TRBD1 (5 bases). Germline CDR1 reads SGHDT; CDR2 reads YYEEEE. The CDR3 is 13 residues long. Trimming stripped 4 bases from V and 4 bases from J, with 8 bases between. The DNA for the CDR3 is TGTGCCAGCAGCCAAGACAGCACCGGGGAGCTGTTTTTT. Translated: CASSQDSTGELFF.

The CDR3 DNA reads TGTGCCAGCAGCGCTGGACTCGATACGCAGTATTTT. Encoded protein: CASSAGLDTQYF. This chain uses TRBV2 with TRBJ2-3; TRBD2 might be the D (5 bases). In germline, CDR1 is SNHLY, CDR2 FYNNEI. The CDR3 contains 12 residues. The ends were cut back, 6 bases at V and 6 bases at J, with 10 bases in the middle.

The DNA of the CDR3 is TGTGCCAGCACCCAAGGGACAGAGAAAGAGACCCAGTACTTC. Encoded protein: CASTQGTEKETQYF. The chain links TRBV7-2 to TRBJ2-5, with 7 bases fitting TRBD1. This CDR3 is 14 amino acids long. CDR1 is SGHTA and CDR2 is FQGNSA in the germline V gene. Trimming removed 7 bases from V and 3 bases from J; junction bases left unmatched: 8.

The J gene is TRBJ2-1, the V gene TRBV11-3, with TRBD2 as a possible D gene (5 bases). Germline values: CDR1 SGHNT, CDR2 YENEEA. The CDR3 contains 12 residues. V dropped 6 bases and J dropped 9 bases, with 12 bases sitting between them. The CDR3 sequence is CASRATSGEQFF. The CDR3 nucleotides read TGTGCCAGCAGGGCTACTAGTGGTGAGCAGTTCTTC.

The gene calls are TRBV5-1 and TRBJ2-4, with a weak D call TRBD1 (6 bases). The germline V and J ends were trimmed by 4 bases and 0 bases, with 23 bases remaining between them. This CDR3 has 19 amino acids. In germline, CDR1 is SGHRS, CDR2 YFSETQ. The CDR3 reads CASSRGHREADLAKNIQYF. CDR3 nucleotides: TGCGCCAGCAGCCGGGGTCACAGGGAAGCCGATCTAGCCAAAAACATTCAGTACTTC. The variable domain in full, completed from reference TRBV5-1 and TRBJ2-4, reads KAGVTQTPRYLIKTRGQQVTLSCSPISGHRSVSWYQQTPGQGLQFLFEYFSETQRNKGNFPGRFSGRQFSNSRSEMNVSTLELGDSALYLCASSRGHREADLAKNIQYFGAGTRLSVL.

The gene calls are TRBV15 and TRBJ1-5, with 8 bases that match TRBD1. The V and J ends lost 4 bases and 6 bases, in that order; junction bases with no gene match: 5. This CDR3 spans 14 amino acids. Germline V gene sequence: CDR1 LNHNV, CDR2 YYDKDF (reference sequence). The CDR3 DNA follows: TGTGCCACCAGCAAAAGGACAGGGATTCAGCCCCAGCATTTT. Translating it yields CATSKRTGIQPQHF.

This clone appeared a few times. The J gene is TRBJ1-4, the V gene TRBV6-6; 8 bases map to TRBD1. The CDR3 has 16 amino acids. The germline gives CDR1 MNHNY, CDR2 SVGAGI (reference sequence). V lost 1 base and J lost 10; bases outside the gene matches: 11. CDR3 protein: CASSYFGQGGSVKLFF. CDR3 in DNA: TGTGCCAGCAGTTACTTCGGACAGGGTGGATCAGTAAAACTGTTTTTT.

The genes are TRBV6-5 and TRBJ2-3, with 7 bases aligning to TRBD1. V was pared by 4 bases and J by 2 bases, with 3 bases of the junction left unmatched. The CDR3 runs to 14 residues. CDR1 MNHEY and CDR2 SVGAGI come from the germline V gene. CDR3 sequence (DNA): TGTGCCAGCAGTTCGGGACAGTCCACAGATACGCAGTATTTT. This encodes CASSSGQSTDTQYF.

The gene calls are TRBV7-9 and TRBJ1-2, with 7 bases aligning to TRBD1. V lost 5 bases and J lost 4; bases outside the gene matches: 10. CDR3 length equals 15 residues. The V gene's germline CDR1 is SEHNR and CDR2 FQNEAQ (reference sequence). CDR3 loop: CASSQGQTEVYGYTF. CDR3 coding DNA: TGTGCCAGCAGCCAGGGACAGACGGAGGTCTATGGCTACACCTTC.